This entry features one TCR beta chain sequence. As yet, its antigen is unknown. Sequencing of cultured CD4+ T cell DNA used the Oncomine TCR Beta short-read assay. A single record per CDR3 protein comes from TCRdb applying MiXCR to the PCR reads. The data hold about 16,000 distinct CDR3 sequences, with about 56% observed a single time. This sample's treatment: roughly ten-day PBMC culture with coronavirus spike peptide pools or control peptides (ViraFEST assay). T cells were expanded with peptide pools, and expanded clonotypes were identified by TCR sequencing. This specimen comes from a study of vaccination and CD4 T cells after COVID-19. The germline gives CDR1 MDHEN, CDR2 SYDVKM. Trimming took 1 base from V and 0 from J, leaving 9 bases between them. This CDR3 comprises 16 residues.

This receptor was identified in a human donor who had recovered from COVID-19. The chain recombines TRBV28 with TRBJ2-2; weak D call: TRBD2 (5 bases). The input for sequencing was CD4+ T cells from blood, cultured in vitro, taken before SARS-CoV-2 vaccination. This CDR3 is CASSLSGYPNTGELFF. The CDR3 nucleotides are TGTGCCAGCAGTTTATCGGGGTACCCGAACACCGGGGAGCTGTTTTTT.